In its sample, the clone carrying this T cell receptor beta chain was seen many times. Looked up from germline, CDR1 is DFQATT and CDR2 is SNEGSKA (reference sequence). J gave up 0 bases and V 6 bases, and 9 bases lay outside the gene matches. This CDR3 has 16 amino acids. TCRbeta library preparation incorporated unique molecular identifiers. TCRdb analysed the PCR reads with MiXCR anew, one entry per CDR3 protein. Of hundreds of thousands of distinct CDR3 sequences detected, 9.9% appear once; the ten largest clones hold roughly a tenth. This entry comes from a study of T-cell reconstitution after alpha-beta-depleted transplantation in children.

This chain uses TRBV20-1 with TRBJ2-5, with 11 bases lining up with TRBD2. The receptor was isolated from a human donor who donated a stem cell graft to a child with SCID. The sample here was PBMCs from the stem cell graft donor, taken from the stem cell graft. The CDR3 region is CSATGLAGAYQETQYF. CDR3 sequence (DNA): TGCAGTGCGACCGGACTAGCGGGCGCTTACCAAGAGACCCAGTACTTC.